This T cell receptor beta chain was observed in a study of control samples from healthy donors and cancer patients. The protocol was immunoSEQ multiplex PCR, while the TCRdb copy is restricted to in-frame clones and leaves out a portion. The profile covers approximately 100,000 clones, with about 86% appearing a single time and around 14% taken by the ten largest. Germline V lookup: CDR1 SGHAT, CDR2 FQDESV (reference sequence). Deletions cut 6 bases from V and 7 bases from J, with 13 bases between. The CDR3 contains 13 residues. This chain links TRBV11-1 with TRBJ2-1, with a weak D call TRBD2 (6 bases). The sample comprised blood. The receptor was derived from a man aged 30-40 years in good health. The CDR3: CASRPGTYNEQFF. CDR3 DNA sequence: TGTGCCAGCAGACCCGGGACTTATAATGAGCAGTTCTTC.